These 22 T cell receptor beta chains came from one sample sequenced in a study of blood T cells in healthy people across ages (dated by TCRdb to about 2015). The library was produced with 5' RACE. The sequencer listed for this sample is Illumina HiSeq 2500. A second PCR of roughly 7 to 12 cycles was run with a J-beta primer mix and a sample-barcoded 5' primer. The public reads were run again by TCRdb, first through fastp at Q25 and then through MiXCR, and only productive beta chains were kept. Every CDR3 protein is listed once, alongside the most common genes and DNA of its rows. The sample has a few hundred thousand distinct CDR3 sequences on record, around 27% of them singletons. Clones ranked in the top ten supply 3% to 4% of the sample. These data were also filed under a second study, of T cells of mothers and their children.

Specimen: blood. These TCRs come from a boy aged 2-9 years in good health.

The V gene is TRBV9, the J gene TRBJ2-3, with 9 bases identical to TRBD2. V gave up 2 bases and J gave up 6 bases; unmatched junction bases: 4. Germline CDR1 is SGDLS and CDR2 is YYNGEE. The CDR3 has 14 amino acids. The CDR3, as DNA: TGTGCCAGCAGCGTTGGCGGGGGGGCGGATACGCAGTATTTT. Translating it yields CASSVGGGADTQYF.

The chain is built from TRBV6-6 and TRBJ2-5, with a weak D call TRBD1 (6 bases). The CDR3 is 13 residues long. The V gene lost 7 bases and the J gene lost 5 bases, with 14 bases spanning the gap. CDR1 MNHNY and CDR2 SVGAGI come from the germline V gene (reference sequence). CDR3 sequence reads: CASMGRGSETQYF. DNA of the CDR3: TGTGCCAGCATGGGCAGGGGTAGTGAGACCCAGTACTTC.

The chain couples TRBV6-5 to TRBJ2-5, with 11 bases lining up with TRBD1. V dropped 6 bases and J dropped 9; count of bases not matched to a gene: 9. The CDR3 is made up of 14 amino acids. CDR1 and CDR2 from the germline V gene are MNHEY and SVGAGI. CDR3: CASRSPGQGGSQYF. The CDR3 bases are TGTGCCAGCAGATCGCCGGGACAGGGGGGTTCCCAGTACTTC.

The J gene is TRBJ2-3, the V gene TRBV29-1, with 7 bases fitting TRBD2. CDR1 and CDR2 (germline): SQVTM, ANQGSEA. The CDR3 is 13 amino acids. J gave up 0 bases and V 6 bases, and 3 bases lay outside the gene matches. The CDR3 DNA reads TGCAGCGTCAGGACTAGAAGCACAGATACGCAGTATTTT. Translation gives CSVRTRSTDTQYF.

The chain uses TRBV3-1 and TRBJ2-7; 9 positions match TRBD1. Trimming at V came to 1 base and at J to 3 bases, leaving 4 bases not matched to a gene. Germline CDR1 is LGHDT and CDR2 is YNNKEL (reference sequence). The CDR3 covers 15 residues. The CDR3 DNA sequence: TGTGCCAGCAGCCAAGTCGGGACAGGGATCTACGAGCAGTACTTC. Its protein is CASSQVGTGIYEQYF.

This sequence joins TRBV7-9 and TRBJ2-7; a possible D gene is TRBD2 (6 bases). Trimming removed 0 bases at V and 5 bases at J, with 14 bases between. Germline assignment: CDR1 SEHNR and CDR2 FQNEAQ (reference sequence). The CDR3 is 15 amino acids. In DNA, the CDR3 is TGTGCCAGCAGCTTAGCGTCGGGAGTAAGGAACGAGCAGTACTTC. Its translation is CASSLASGVRNEQYF.

V and J are TRBV20-1 and TRBJ2-1; 8 bases fit TRBD1. Germline trimming cut 2 bases from V and 4 bases from J; bases unmatched to any gene: 4. The V gene's germline CDR1 is DFQATT and CDR2 SNEGSKA (reference sequence). The CDR3 is 14 amino acids. CDR3 DNA sequence: TGCAGTGCTAGATTCACAGGGGGATACAATGAGCAGTTCTTC. As protein: CSARFTGGYNEQFF.

This clonotype was seen repeatedly, ten times or more. The chain recombines TRBV2 with TRBJ2-5, with D unclear. CDR1 is SNHLY, CDR2 FYNNEI, per germline. With 7 bases removed from V and 2 bases from J, the gap between germline ends came to 5 bases. This CDR3 region has 11 residues. The CDR3, as DNA: TGTGCCAGCATTCCTCAAGAGACCCAGTACTTC. Amino acids: CASIPQETQYF.

This clonotype was found a few times. The genes are TRBV5-1 and TRBJ1-2, with D possibly matching TRBD1 (5 bases). The CDR3 length is 15 residues. The V end lost 0 bases, the J end lost 3 bases, and 12 bases lay between the germline ends. From germline, CDR1 is SGHRS and CDR2 YFSETQ. The CDR3 protein is CASSLASGDDYGYTF. The DNA for the CDR3 is TGCGCCAGCAGCTTGGCGTCGGGGGACGACTATGGCTACACCTTC.

The chain uses TRBV12-3 or TRBV12-4 and TRBJ2-2; D may be TRBD1 or TRBD2 (5 bases each). The CDR3 runs 16 residues. V lost 5 bases and J 1 base, leaving 14 bases between the germline ends. CDR3 in amino acids: CASSLTGTGNTGELFF. The CDR3 DNA reads as TGTGCCAGCAGTCTAACCGGGACGGGGAACACCGGGGAGCTGTTTTTT.

The rearrangement uses TRBV18 and TRBJ1-5; D is ambiguous. V was shortened by 2 bases and J by 7 bases, with 15 bases between the two germline ends. Looked up from germline, CDR1 is KGHSH and CDR2 is LQKENI. The CDR3 extends over 15 amino acids. CDR3 residues: CASSPGGEGRQPQHF. The CDR3 DNA sequence: TGTGCCAGCTCACCAGGAGGAGAGGGCAGACAGCCCCAGCATTTT.

This clonotype was picked up a small number of times. V gene TRBV29-1 combines with J gene TRBJ1-1, with 7 bases matching TRBD1. This CDR3 contains 12 residues. J gave up 5 bases and V 4 bases, and 4 bases lay outside the gene matches. Germline V lookup: CDR1 SQVTM, CDR2 ANQGSEA. CDR3 coding DNA: TGCAGCGTTGCCAGGGGGGGAACTGAAGCTTTCTTT. This sequence encodes CSVARGGTEAFF.

The chain joins TRBV5-1 to TRBJ2-7; D is uncertain. The CDR3 consists of 14 residues. Trimming cost V 1 base and J 3 bases, with 11 bases left between them. Germline V lookup: CDR1 SGHRS, CDR2 YFSETQ. The CDR3 DNA is TGCGCCAGCAGCTTGTCCGTAGGCGACTACGAGCAGTACTTC. Amino acid sequence: CASSLSVGDYEQYF. Full variable domain (rest looked up from reference TRBV5-1 and TRBJ2-7): KAGVTQTPRYLIKTRGQQVTLSCSPISGHRSVSWYQQTPGQGLQFLFEYFSETQRNKGNFPGRFSGRQFSNSRSEMNVSTLELGDSALYLCASSLSVGDYEQYFGPGTRLTVT.

This clonotype was seen a handful of times. The V gene is TRBV7-9, the J gene TRBJ1-3, with no clear D. Germline loops: CDR1 SEHNR, CDR2 FQNEAQ (reference sequence). V dropped 4 bases and J dropped 4 bases, with 8 bases sitting between them. There are 13 residues in the CDR3. Here the CDR3 DNA reads TGTGCCAGCAGCTCGAGGAGAGGAAACACCATATATTTT. Amino acid sequence: CASSSRRGNTIYF.

This rearrangement joins TRBV3-1 to TRBJ2-3; TRBD2 matches 8 bases. The V gene end was trimmed by 3 bases and the J gene end by 1 base; junction bases not matched to a gene: 12. The V gene's germline CDR1 is LGHDT and CDR2 YNNKEL (reference sequence). The length of the CDR3 is 18 residues. The CDR3 loop is CASSHRGGLIIGTDTQYF. CDR3 in DNA: TGTGCCAGCAGCCACCGGGGGGGACTAATTATCGGCACAGATACGCAGTATTTT.

The chain recombines TRBV12-5 with TRBJ1-5; no definite D call. The CDR3 spans 12 residues. The germline gives CDR1 LGHNT, CDR2 FRNRAP. Between the trimmed V and J ends, which lost 6 bases and 5 bases, there was a span of 8 bases. Here the CDR3 DNA reads TGTGCTAGTGGCCAGGAGTATCAGCCCCAGCATTTT. Encoded protein: CASGQEYQPQHF.

The chain is built from TRBV6-8 and TRBJ2-1; D perhaps matches TRBD2 (6 bases). The DNA matches TRBJ2-7 better at its end, which makes the J call doubtful. The CDR3 has 15 residues. The germline gives CDR1 MNHGY, CDR2 SAAAGT. The CDR3 region has the DNA TGTGCCAGCACCCATGGACTACTGGGGGTCTACGAGCAGTACTTC. Translating it yields CASTHGLLGVYEQYF.

This rearrangement joins TRBV19 to TRBJ1-1, with D hard to call. There are 14 residues in the CDR3. Trimming removed 3 bases at V and 0 bases at J, with 8 bases between. Germline V gene sequence: CDR1 LNHDA, CDR2 SQIVND (reference sequence). As DNA, the CDR3 is TGTGCCAGTAGTATGGGAGCGCTGAACACTGAAGCTTTCTTT. It encodes CASSMGALNTEAFF.

The J gene is TRBJ1-1, the V gene TRBV5-1; possible D gene TRBD1, 5 bases. Germline loops: CDR1 SGHRS, CDR2 YFSETQ. This CDR3 has 13 residues. Trimming removed 3 bases from V and 4 bases from J, with 10 bases in between. CDR3 sequence reads: CASSWGTITEAFF. The CDR3 DNA is TGCGCCAGCAGCTGGGGGACCATCACTGAAGCTTTCTTT.

This CDR3 is CASSEVVHEQYF. For the CDR3, the DNA is TGTGCCAGCAGTGAAGTTGTACACGAGCAGTACTTC. V and J are TRBV6-1 and TRBJ2-7; D is ambiguous. V was clipped by 1 base and J by 5 bases, with 6 bases between them. There are 12 residues in the CDR3. In germline, CDR1 is MNHNS, CDR2 SASEGT.

The chain combines TRBV7-2 with TRBJ2-7; 9 bases agree with TRBD2. Germline values: CDR1 SGHTA, CDR2 FQGNSA. With 2 bases clipped from V and 4 bases from J, the junction kept 9 bases outside the gene matches. The CDR3 runs 16 residues. The CDR3 DNA reads TGTGCCAGCAGCTTAATCCCAACTAGCGGGTTTTACGAGCAGTACTTC. Protein sequence: CASSLIPTSGFYEQYF.

This clonotype was counted a few times. This rearrangement joins TRBV27 to TRBJ2-5; a possible D gene is TRBD1 (7 bases). The CDR3 is 15 amino acids. Germline V gene lookup returns CDR1 MNHEY and CDR2 SMNVEV (reference sequence). V was shortened by 6 bases and J by 5 bases, with 19 bases between the two germline ends. CDR3 DNA sequence: TGTGCCAGCAGGGCGGGACAGCCCTGGTTGGAGACCCAGTACTTC. Amino acid sequence: CASRAGQPWLETQYF.